This TCR beta chain was captured by sequencing in a study of CXCR3-negative and CXCR3-positive naive CD8 T cells. Study-level findings and limits: TRB CDR3s were more hydrophobic in CXCR3-positive than in CXCR3-negative naive cells.

The authors made the TRB cDNA libraries by 5' RACE using UMI labels. TCRdb reanalyzed the 5' RACE reads, giving one entry per CDR3 protein sequence and no DNA. The sample holds roughly 65,000 distinct CDR3 sequences. This CDR3 has 12 amino acids. In germline, CDR1 is SGHVS, CDR2 FQNEAQ. Comments on this clonotype: Its target is unknown.

The TCR comes from a human donor in good health. Some clones in this sample may be carry-over from other donors' samples. Sequenced sample: naive CXCR3+ CD8+ T cells from blood. Subset in this sample: CD45RO-CCR7+CD27+CD95- naive CD8+ T cells expressing CXCR3 (TNR3+). The V and J genes are TRBV7-8 and TRBJ2-7. CDR3 in amino acids: CASSPVEYEQYF.